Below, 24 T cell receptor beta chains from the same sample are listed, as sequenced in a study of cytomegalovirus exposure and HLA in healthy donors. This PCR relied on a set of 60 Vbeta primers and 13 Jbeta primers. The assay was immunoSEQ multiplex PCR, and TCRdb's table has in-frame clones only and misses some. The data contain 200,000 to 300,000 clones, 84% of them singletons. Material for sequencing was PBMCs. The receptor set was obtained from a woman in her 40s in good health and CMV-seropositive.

The CDR3 DNA follows: TGTGCCAGCAGCGTCGACAGTTACAATGAGCAGTTCTTC. Protein: CASSVDSYNEQFF. This rearrangement joins TRBV9 to TRBJ2-1; a weak D match, TRBD1 (5 bases). CDR1 and CDR2 (germline): SGDLS, YYNGEE. V was trimmed by 2 bases and J by 4 bases, leaving 7 bases between them. The CDR3 contains 13 residues. Looking up the rest from reference TRBV9 and TRBJ2-1 gives the full variable domain: DSGVTQTPKHLITATGQRVTLRCSPRSGDLSVYWYQQSLDQGLQFLIQYYNGEERAKGNILERFSAQQFPDLHSELNLSSLELGDSALYFCASSVDSYNEQFFGPGTRLTVL.

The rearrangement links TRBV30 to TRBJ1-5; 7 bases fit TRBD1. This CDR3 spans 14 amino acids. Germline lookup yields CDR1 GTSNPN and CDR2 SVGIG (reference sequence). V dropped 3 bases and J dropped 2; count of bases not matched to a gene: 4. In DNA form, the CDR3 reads TGTGCCTGGAGCCAAGGACAGGGCAATCAGCCCCAGCATTTT. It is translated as CAWSQGQGNQPQHF.

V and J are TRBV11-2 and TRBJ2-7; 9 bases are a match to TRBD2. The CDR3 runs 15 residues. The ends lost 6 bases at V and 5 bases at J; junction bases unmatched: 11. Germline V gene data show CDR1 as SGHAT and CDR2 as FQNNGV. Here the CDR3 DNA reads TGTGCCAGCAGTTCCTGGCGGGAGGGTTATGACGAGCAGTACTTC. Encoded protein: CASSSWREGYDEQYF.

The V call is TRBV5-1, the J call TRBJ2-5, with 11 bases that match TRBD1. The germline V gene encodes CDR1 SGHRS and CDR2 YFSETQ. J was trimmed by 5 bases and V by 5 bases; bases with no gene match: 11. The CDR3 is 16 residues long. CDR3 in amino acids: CASRFGPGTGGETQYF. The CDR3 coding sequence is TGCGCCAGCAGATTCGGGCCCGGGACAGGGGGGGAGACCCAGTACTTC.

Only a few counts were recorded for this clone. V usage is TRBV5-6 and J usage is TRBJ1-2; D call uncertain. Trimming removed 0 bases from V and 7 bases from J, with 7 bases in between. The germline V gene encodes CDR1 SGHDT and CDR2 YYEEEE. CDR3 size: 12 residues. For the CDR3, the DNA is TGTGCCAGCAGCTTGGTGTTGAGTGGCTACACCTTC. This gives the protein CASSLVLSGYTF.

The CDR3 loop reads CASSLLTSGSSEQYF. DNA of the CDR3: TGTGCCAGCAGTTTACTGACTAGCGGGAGTAGCGAGCAGTACTTC. The chain couples TRBV27 to TRBJ2-7; the match to TRBD2 covers 12 bases. V was clipped by 2 bases and J by 6 bases; unmatched bases: 5. This CDR3 spans 15 amino acids. CDR1 and CDR2 (germline): MNHEY, SMNVEV (reference sequence).

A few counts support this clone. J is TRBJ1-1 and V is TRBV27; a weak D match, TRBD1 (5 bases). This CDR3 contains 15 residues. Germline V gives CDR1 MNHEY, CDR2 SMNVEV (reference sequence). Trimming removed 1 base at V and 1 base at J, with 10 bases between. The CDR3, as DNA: TGTGCCAGCAGTTTATGGGGGAGGACGAACACTGAAGCTTTCTTT. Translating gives CASSLWGRTNTEAFF.

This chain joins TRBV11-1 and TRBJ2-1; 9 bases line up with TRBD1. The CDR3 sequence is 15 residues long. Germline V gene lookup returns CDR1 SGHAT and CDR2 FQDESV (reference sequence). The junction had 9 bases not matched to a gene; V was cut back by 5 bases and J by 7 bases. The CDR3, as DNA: TGTGCCAGCAGCGGGTCGGGACAGGGAACGAATGAGCAGTTCTTC. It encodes CASSGSGQGTNEQFF.

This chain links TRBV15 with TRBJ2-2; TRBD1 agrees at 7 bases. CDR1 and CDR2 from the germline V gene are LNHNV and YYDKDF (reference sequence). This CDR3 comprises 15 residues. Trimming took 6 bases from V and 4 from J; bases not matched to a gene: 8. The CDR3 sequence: CATRGDRDSTGELFF. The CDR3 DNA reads TGTGCCACCAGGGGAGACCGGGACAGCACCGGGGAGCTGTTTTTT.

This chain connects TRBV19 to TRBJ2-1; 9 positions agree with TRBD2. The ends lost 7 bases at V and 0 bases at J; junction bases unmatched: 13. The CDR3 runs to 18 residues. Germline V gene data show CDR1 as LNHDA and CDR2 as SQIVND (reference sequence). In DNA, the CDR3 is TGTGCCAGTACCATTAGGGGACTAGCCTTGAGCTCCTACAATGAGCAGTTCTTC. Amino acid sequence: CASTIRGLALSSYNEQFF.

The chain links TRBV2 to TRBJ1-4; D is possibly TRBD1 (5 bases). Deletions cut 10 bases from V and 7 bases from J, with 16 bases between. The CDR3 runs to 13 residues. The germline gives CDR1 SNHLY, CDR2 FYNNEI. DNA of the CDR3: TGTGCCACCAAAAGACAGTTAGCTGAAAAACTGTTTTTT. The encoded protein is CATKRQLAEKLFF.

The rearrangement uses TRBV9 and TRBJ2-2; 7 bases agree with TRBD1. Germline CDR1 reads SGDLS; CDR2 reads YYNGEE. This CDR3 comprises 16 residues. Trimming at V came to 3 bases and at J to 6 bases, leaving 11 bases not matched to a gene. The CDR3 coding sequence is TGTGCCAGCAGCGAGGACAGGTTGGTGTTTCCCGGGGAGCTGTTTTTT. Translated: CASSEDRLVFPGELFF.

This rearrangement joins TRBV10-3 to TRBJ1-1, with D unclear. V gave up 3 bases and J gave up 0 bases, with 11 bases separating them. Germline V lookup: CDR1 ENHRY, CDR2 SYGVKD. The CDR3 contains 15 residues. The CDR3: CAISDPNTMNTEAFF. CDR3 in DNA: TGTGCCATCAGTGACCCCAACACAATGAACACTGAAGCTTTCTTT.

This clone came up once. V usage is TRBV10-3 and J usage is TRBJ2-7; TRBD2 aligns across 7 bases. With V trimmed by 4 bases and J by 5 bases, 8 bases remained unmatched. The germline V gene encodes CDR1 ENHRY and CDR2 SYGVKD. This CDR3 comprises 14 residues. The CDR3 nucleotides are TGTGCCATCAGTGGATTGGGGGGGAGAGACGAGCAGTACTTC. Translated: CAISGLGGRDEQYF.

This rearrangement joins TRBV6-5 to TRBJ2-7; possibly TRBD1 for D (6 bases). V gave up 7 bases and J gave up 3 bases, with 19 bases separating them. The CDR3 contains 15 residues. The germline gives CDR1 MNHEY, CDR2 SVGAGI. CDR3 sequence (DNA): TGTGCCAGCAACCTAGGGGACAACTCGGACTACGAGCAGTACTTC. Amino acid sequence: CASNLGDNSDYEQYF.

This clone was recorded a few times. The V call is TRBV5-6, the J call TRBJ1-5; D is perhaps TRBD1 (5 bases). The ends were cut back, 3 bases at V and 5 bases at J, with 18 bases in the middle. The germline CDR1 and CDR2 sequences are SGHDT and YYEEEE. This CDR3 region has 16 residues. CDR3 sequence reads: CASSSGGLRNDQPQHF. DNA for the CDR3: TGTGCCAGCAGCTCCGGGGGTCTCCGGAACGATCAGCCCCAGCATTTT. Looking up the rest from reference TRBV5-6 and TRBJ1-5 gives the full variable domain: DAGVTQSPTHLIKTRGQQVTLRCSPKSGHDTVSWYQQALGQGPQFIFQYYEEEERQRGNFPDRFSGHQFPNYSSELNVNALLLGDSALYLCASSSGGLRNDQPQHFGDGTRLSIL.

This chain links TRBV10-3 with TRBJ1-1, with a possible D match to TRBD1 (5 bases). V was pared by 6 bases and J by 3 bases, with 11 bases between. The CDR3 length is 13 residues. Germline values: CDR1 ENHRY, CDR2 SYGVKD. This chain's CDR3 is CAISEQGDTEAFF. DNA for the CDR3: TGTGCCATCAGCGAACAAGGGGACACTGAAGCTTTCTTT.

DNA for the CDR3: TGTGCCAGCAGCCTCTCCGGGACAGGGGGCTCTGAAGCTTTCTTT. It yields the protein CASSLSGTGGSEAFF. This rearrangement joins TRBV5-6 to TRBJ1-1, with 12 bases identical to TRBD1. Unmatched junction bases numbered 7, after V lost 4 bases and J lost 6 bases. CDR1 is SGHDT, CDR2 YYEEEE, per germline. The CDR3 is 15 amino acids.

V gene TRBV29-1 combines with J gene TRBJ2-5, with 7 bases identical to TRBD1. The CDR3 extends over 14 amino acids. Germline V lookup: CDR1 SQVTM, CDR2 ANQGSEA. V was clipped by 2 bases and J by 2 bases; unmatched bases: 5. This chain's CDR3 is CSVERQGTQETQYF. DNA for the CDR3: TGCAGCGTTGAACGACAGGGAACACAAGAGACCCAGTACTTC.

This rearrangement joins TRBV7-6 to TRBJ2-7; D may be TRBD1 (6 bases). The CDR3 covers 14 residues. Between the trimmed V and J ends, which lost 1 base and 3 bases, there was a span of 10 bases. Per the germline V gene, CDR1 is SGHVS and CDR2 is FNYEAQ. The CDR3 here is CASSLGQENYEQYF. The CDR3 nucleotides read TGTGCCAGCAGCTTAGGACAGGAAAACTACGAGCAGTACTTC.

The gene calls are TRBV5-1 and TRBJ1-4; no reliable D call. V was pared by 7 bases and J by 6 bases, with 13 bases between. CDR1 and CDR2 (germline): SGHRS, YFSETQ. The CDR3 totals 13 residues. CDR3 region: CASRGSVDEKLFF. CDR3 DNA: TGCGCCAGCCGAGGGAGCGTAGATGAAAAACTGTTTTTT.

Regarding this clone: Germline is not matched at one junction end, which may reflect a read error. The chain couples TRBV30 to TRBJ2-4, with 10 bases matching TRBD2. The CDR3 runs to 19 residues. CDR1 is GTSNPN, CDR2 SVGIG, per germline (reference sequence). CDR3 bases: TGTGCCTGGAGTGCCCGGACTAGCGGAGCTGTACTAGCCAAAAACATTCAATACTTC. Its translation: CAWSARTSGAVLAKNIQYF.

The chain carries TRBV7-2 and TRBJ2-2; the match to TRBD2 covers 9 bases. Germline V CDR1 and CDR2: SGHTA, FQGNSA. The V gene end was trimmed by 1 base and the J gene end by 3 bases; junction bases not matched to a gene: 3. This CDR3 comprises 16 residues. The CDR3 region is CASSLGGTSYTGELFF. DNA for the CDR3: TGTGCCAGCAGCTTAGGGGGGACTAGCTACACCGGGGAGCTGTTTTTT.

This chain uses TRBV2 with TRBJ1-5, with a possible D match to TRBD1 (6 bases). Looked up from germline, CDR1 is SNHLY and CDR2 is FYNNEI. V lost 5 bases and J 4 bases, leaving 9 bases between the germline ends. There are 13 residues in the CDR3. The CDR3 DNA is TGTGCCAGCAGTAGGGACATGAATCAGCCCCAGCATTTT. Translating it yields CASSRDMNQPQHF.